The 21 T cell receptor beta chains in this list originate from one sample, sequenced in a study of blood T cell repertoires in COVID-19. Sequenced by immunoSEQ multiplex PCR; TCRdb stores in-frame clones only, minus some. The sample has approximately 89,000 clones, just under 85% seen once. The sample comprised peripheral blood. These receptors came from a woman aged 70-85 years with active or convalescent COVID-19.

The V call is TRBV18, the J call TRBJ2-2; D is perhaps TRBD2 (6 bases). Between the trimmed V and J ends, which lost 8 bases and 1 base, there was a span of 8 bases. This CDR3 is 13 amino acids long. Germline V gene lookup returns CDR1 KGHSH and CDR2 LQKENI. CDR3 nucleotide sequence: TGTGCCAGCGGTAGCGGGAACACCGGGGAGCTGTTTTTT. As protein: CASGSGNTGELFF. Together with reference TRBV18 and TRBJ2-2, the CDR3 gives the full variable domain: NAGVMQNPRHLVRRRGQEARLRCSPMKGHSHVYWYRQLPEEGLKFMVYLQKENIIDESGMPKERFSAEFPKEGPSILRIQQVVRGDSAAYFCASGSGNTGELFFGEGSRLTVL.

The sample holds a few counts of this clone. The rearrangement joins TRBV19 to TRBJ1-1; D uncertain. The CDR3 loop spans 14 amino acids. Germline V gives CDR1 LNHDA, CDR2 SQIVND (reference sequence). Trimming removed 2 bases from V and 6 bases from J, with 13 bases in between. Here the CDR3 DNA reads TGTGCCAGTAGTATAAGGCGCGGGGATTCTGAAGCTTTCTTT. This gives the protein CASSIRRGDSEAFF.

The genes are TRBV19 and TRBJ2-6; the D gene is possibly TRBD2 (6 bases). CDR3 length: 17 residues. V lost 5 bases, J lost 0 bases, and 14 bases lay in between. Germline CDR1 LNHDA, CDR2 SQIVND (reference sequence). Written as DNA, the CDR3 is TGTGCCAGTAGTTCCACGGGGGTGGGCTCTGGGGCCAACGTCCTGACTTTC. Residues: CASSSTGVGSGANVLTF.

The chain carries TRBV28 and TRBJ1-2, with 9 nucleotides matching TRBD1. Germline V CDR1 and CDR2: MDHEN, SYDVKM. V lost 6 bases to trimming and J lost 8 bases; unmatched junction nucleotides: 7. This CDR3 spans 13 amino acids. The CDR3 reads CASSTGQGYGYTF. DNA for the CDR3: TGTGCCAGCAGCACTGGACAGGGGTACGGCTACACCTTC.

The chain links TRBV6-2 or TRBV6-3 to TRBJ2-7, with D possibly matching TRBD2 (5 bases). V was pared by 0 bases and J by 2 bases, with 11 bases between. Germline CDR1 MNHEY, CDR2 SVGEGT. The CDR3 loop spans 15 amino acids. In DNA, the CDR3 is TGTGCCAGCAGTTACTCGAGTGGGAGAACCTACGAGCAGTACTTC. Its protein is CASSYSSGRTYEQYF.

This chain links TRBV28 with TRBJ2-7, with no clear D. Trimming shortened V by 1 base and J by 6 bases, and 7 bases separated the two germline ends. The germline CDR1 and CDR2 sequences are MDHEN and SYDVKM. The CDR3 has 12 residues. CDR3 sequence: CASSLSHGEQYF. CDR3 sequence (DNA): TGTGCCAGCAGTTTATCGCACGGCGAGCAGTACTTC.

The CDR3 here is CASSLGTLRGYSNQPQHF. In nucleotides, the CDR3 is TGTGCCAGCAGCTTAGGGACACTGAGGGGGTATAGCAATCAGCCCCAGCATTTT. V is TRBV5-5 and J is TRBJ1-5; D might be TRBD1 (6 bases). Germline CDR1 reads SGHKS; CDR2 reads YYEKEE (reference sequence). Trimming shortened V by 2 bases and J by 0 bases, and 18 bases separated the two germline ends. This CDR3 is built from 18 residues.

V gene TRBV2 combines with J gene TRBJ1-4, with TRBD1 matching 7 bases. The germline CDR1 and CDR2 sequences are SNHLY and FYNNEI. V lost 7 bases to trimming and J lost 4 bases; unmatched junction nucleotides: 9. This CDR3 has 15 residues. The CDR3 DNA follows: TGTGCCAGCAACCCTAGGGCAGGGGGTAATGAAAAACTGTTTTTT. Its translation is CASNPRAGGNEKLFF.

This chain connects TRBV6-5 to TRBJ2-7; 9 nucleotides align to TRBD1. Germline values: CDR1 MNHEY, CDR2 SVGAGI. This CDR3 spans 13 amino acids. Trimming removed 6 bases from V and 8 bases from J; junction bases left unmatched: 8. CDR3 in amino acids: CASRGTGRDKQYF. The DNA for the CDR3 is TGTGCCAGCAGAGGGACAGGGCGGGATAAGCAGTACTTC.

The chain links TRBV7-2 to TRBJ2-2; 13 bases line up with TRBD2. The CDR3 extends over 17 amino acids. With V trimmed by 4 bases and J by 9 bases, 11 bases remained unmatched. Germline CDR1 reads SGHTA; CDR2 reads FQGNSA. The CDR3 DNA follows: TGTGCCAGCAGCTCGACTAGCGGGGGGCTGACCCACAGGGAGCTGTTTTTT. Amino acids: CASSSTSGGLTHRELFF.

The chain has TRBV10-3 and TRBJ1-1; 10 positions match TRBD1. The CDR3 sequence is 14 residues long. Germline V gene data show CDR1 as ENHRY and CDR2 as SYGVKD. Trimming cost V 6 bases and J 0 bases; bases outside gene matches: 1. CDR3: CAIRGQGVNTEAFF. In nucleotides, the CDR3 is TGTGCCATCAGAGGACAGGGGGTGAACACTGAAGCTTTCTTT.

There are a few counts of this clone. The chain combines TRBV4-3 with TRBJ2-2; 8 bases map to TRBD1. The CDR3 runs to 14 residues. Germline V gene sequence: CDR1 LGHNA, CDR2 YSLEER. Germline trimming cut 4 bases from V and 7 bases from J; bases unmatched to any gene: 5. The CDR3 sequence is CASSPQGAFGELFF. In DNA, the CDR3 is TGCGCCAGCAGCCCTCAGGGGGCCTTCGGGGAGCTGTTTTTT.

This clone has more than one count but fewer than ten. This chain's CDR3 is CASSFIEGEQYF. DNA for the CDR3: TGCGCCAGCAGCTTCATTGAGGGCGAGCAGTACTTC. V is TRBV5-1 and J is TRBJ2-7, with TRBD2 as a possible D gene (5 bases). The germline CDR1 and CDR2 sequences are SGHRS and YFSETQ. The germline V and J ends were trimmed by 2 bases and 6 bases, with 9 bases remaining between them. The CDR3 extends over 12 amino acids.

In its sample, this clone was seen a few times. The chain has TRBV12-3 or TRBV12-4 and TRBJ1-2; D might be TRBD1 (5 bases). The CDR3 loop spans 13 amino acids. Trimming pared 3 bases from V and 4 bases from J, leaving 9 bases between. The CDR3 coding sequence is TGTGCCAGCAGTTTGCAGGGACTCTATGGCTACACCTTC. Translated, it gives CASSLQGLYGYTF.

This chain joins TRBV6-5 and TRBJ2-5; weak D call: TRBD2 (6 bases). The germline gives CDR1 MNHEY, CDR2 SVGAGI. The CDR3 is 14 amino acids. V gave up 8 bases and J gave up 2 bases, with 15 bases separating them. CDR3: CASSVGGLQETQYF. As DNA, the CDR3 is TGTGCCAGCTCGGTGGGAGGCCTTCAAGAGACCCAGTACTTC.

The CDR3 is CASSEAPQGNYGYTF. Here the CDR3 DNA reads TGTGCCAGCAGTGAAGCGCCTCAGGGGAACTATGGCTACACCTTC. The gene calls are TRBV6-1 and TRBJ1-2; maybe TRBD1 (6 bases). Trimming removed 0 bases from V and 2 bases from J, with 10 bases in between. From germline, CDR1 is MNHNS and CDR2 SASEGT. This CDR3 contains 15 residues.

This chain links TRBV7-9 with TRBJ2-2; D remains ambiguous. CDR3 length: 14 amino acids. Per germline, CDR1 SEHNR and CDR2 FQNEAQ (reference sequence). The germline V and J ends were trimmed by 6 bases and 6 bases, with 14 bases remaining between them. CDR3 DNA sequence: TGTGCCAGCAGAGAACGTTCCCTACCCGGGGAGCTGTTTTTT. Protein: CASRERSLPGELFF.

The rearrangement joins TRBV7-6 to TRBJ1-2; D possibly corresponds to TRBD1 (5 bases). The CDR3 is 15 residues long. Germline V gives CDR1 SGHVS, CDR2 FNYEAQ. Trimming left V 5 bases short and J 2 bases short, with 15 bases between. This chain's CDR3 is CASSPVGGINYGYTF. Here the CDR3 DNA reads TGTGCCAGCAGCCCCGTGGGGGGGATAAACTATGGCTACACCTTC.

V is TRBV19 and J is TRBJ1-5; 8 bases line up with TRBD1. The V gene end was trimmed by 1 base and the J gene end by 7 bases; junction bases not matched to a gene: 9. The CDR3 has 16 amino acids. Germline-derived CDR1 and CDR2 are LNHDA and SQIVND (reference sequence). The CDR3 spells CASSIGFGQGWQPQHF. In DNA form, the CDR3 reads TGTGCCAGTAGTATAGGTTTCGGACAGGGCTGGCAGCCCCAGCATTTT.

This chain joins TRBV7-8 and TRBJ1-1, with a possible D match to TRBD1 (5 bases). V was clipped by 5 bases and J by 5 bases, with 21 bases between them. The length of the CDR3 is 16 residues. Per the germline V gene, CDR1 is SGHVS and CDR2 is FQNEAQ. CDR3 region: CASSQGAGSRPTEAFF. CDR3 nucleotide sequence: TGTGCCAGCAGCCAGGGAGCGGGGTCTCGACCGACTGAAGCTTTCTTT.

This chain links TRBV7-2 with TRBJ2-7; 7 bases fit TRBD1. There are 19 residues in the CDR3. V dropped 0 bases and J dropped 3; count of bases not matched to a gene: 17. Germline V lookup: CDR1 SGHTA, CDR2 FQGNSA. CDR3 protein: CASSLARTGESKRNYEQYF. The CDR3, as DNA: TGTGCCAGCAGCTTAGCTCGTACAGGGGAGTCTAAGAGGAACTACGAGCAGTACTTC.